This T cell receptor beta chain was observed in a study of T cell repertoires in cytomegalovirus infection. As for this clonotype: Its antigen is not identified.

From germline, CDR1 is SGHTA and CDR2 FQGTGA. V gave up 3 bases and J gave up 3 bases, with 11 bases separating them. The CDR3 has 14 amino acids. MiXCR, applied by TCRdb to the reads, yields one record per CDR3 protein. Of about 310,000 distinct CDR3 sequences in the sample, approximately 25% are singletons; the top ten hold roughly 15%. The rearrangement joins TRBV7-3 to TRBJ1-2, with a possible D match to TRBD1 (6 bases). This receptor was taken from a human donor in good health (CMV status not recorded). Some clones in this sample may be carry-over from other donors' samples. This material consisted of cultured PBMCs, taken from culture after CMV antigen stimulation. The CDR3 sequence: CASSFEGGDYGYTF. CDR3 sequence (DNA): TGTGCCAGCAGCTTTGAAGGGGGGGACTATGGCTACACCTTC.